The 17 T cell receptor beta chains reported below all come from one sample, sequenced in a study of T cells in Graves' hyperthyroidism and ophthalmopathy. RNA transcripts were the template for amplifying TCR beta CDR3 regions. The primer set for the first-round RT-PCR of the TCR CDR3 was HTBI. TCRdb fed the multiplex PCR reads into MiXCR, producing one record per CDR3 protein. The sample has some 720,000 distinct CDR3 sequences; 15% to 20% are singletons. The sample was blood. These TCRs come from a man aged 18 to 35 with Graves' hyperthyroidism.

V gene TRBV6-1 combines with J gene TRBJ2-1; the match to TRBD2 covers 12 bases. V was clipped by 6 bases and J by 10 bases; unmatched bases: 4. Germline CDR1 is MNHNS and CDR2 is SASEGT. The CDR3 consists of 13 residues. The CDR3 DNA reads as TGTGCCAGCAGCGGACTAGCGGGACGGGAGCAGTTCTTC. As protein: CASSGLAGREQFF.

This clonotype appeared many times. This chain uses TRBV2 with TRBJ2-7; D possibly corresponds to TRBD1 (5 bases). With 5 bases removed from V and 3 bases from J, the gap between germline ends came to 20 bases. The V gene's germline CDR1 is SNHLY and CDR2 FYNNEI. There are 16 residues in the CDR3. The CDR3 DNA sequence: TGTGCCAGCAGTCCCACTCCCCAGGGCGAGAACTACGAGCAGTACTTC. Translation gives CASSPTPQGENYEQYF.

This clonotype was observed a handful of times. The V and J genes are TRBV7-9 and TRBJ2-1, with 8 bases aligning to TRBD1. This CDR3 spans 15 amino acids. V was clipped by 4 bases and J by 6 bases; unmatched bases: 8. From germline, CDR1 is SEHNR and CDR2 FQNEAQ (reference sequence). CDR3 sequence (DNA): TGTGCCAGCAGCTCGGACAGGGTCTCATTCAATGAGCAGTTCTTC. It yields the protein CASSSDRVSFNEQFF.

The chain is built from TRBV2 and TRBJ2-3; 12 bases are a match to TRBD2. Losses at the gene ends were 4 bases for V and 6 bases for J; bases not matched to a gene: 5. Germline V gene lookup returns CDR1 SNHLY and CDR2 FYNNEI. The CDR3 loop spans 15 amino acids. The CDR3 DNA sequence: TGTGCCAGCAGTGCTCCGACTAGCGGGAGCGATACGCAGTATTTT. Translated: CASSAPTSGSDTQYF.

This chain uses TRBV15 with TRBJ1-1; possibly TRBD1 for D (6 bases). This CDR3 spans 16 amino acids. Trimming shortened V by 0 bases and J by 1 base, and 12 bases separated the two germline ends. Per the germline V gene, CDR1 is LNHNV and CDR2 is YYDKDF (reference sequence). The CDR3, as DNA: TGTGCCACCAGCAGAGATCCCAGGGGCGAGAACACTGAAGCTTTCTTT. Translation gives CATSRDPRGENTEAFF.

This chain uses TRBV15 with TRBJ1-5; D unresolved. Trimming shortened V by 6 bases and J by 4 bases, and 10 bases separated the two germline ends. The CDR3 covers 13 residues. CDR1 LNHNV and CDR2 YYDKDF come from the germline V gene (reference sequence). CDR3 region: CATRWGGNQPQHF. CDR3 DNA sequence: TGTGCCACCAGATGGGGTGGGAATCAGCCCCAGCATTTT.

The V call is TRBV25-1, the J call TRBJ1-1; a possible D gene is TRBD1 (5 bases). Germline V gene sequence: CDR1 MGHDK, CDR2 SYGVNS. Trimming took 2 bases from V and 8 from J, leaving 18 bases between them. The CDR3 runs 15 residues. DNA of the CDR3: TGTGCCAGCAGTGAAATTTGGGGCTTACTACCCGAAGCTTTCTTT. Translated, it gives CASSEIWGLLPEAFF.

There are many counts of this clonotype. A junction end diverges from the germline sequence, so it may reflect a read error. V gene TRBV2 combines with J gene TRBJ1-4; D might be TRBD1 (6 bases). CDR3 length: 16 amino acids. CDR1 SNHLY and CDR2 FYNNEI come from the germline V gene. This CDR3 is CASSEDRRAPRGKLFF. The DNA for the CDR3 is TGTGCCAGCAGCGAAGACAGGCGCGCCCCAAGGGGAAAACTGTTTTTT.

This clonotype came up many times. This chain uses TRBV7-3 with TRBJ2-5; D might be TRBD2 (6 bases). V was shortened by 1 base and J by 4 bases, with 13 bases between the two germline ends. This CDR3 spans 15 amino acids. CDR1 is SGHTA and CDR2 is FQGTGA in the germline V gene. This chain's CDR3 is CASSLNGGTGETQYF. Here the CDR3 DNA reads TGTGCCAGCAGCTTAAACGGGGGAACAGGAGAGACCCAGTACTTC.

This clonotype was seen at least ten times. The CDR3 sequence: CASGLAGGWELFF. In nucleotides, the CDR3 is TGTGCTAGTGGTTTGGCAGGGGGGTGGGAGCTGTTTTTT. The chain combines TRBV12-5 with TRBJ2-2, with D maybe TRBD1 (7 bases). The CDR3 covers 13 residues. CDR1 LGHNT and CDR2 FRNRAP come from the germline V gene. V gave up 1 base and J gave up 9 bases, with 9 bases separating them.

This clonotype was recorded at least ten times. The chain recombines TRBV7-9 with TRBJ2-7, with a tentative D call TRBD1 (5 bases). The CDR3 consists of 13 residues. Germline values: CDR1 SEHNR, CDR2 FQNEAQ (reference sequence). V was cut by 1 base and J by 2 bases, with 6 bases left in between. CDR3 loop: CASSLDRPYEQYF. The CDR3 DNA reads TGTGCCAGCAGCTTAGACAGGCCCTACGAGCAGTACTTC.

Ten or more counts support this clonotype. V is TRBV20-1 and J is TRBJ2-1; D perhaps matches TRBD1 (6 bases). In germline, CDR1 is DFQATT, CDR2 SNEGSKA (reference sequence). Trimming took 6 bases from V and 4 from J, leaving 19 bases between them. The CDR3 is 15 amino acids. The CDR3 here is CSAPAGHQGYNEQFF. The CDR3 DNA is TGCAGTGCCCCCGCCGGACATCAGGGGTACAATGAGCAGTTCTTC.

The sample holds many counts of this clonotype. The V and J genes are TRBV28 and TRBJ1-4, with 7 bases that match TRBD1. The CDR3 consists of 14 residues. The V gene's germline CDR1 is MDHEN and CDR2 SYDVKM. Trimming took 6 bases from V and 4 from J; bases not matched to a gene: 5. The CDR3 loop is CASSPDRNNEKLFF. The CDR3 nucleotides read TGTGCCAGCAGCCCGGACAGGAATAATGAAAAACTGTTTTTT.

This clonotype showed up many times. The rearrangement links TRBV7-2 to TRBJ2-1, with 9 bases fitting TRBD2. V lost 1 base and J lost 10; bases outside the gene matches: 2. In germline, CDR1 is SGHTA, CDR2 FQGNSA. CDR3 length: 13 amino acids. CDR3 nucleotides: TGTGCCAGCAGCTTAGTGGCGGGAGGGGAGCAGTTCTTC. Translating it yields CASSLVAGGEQFF.

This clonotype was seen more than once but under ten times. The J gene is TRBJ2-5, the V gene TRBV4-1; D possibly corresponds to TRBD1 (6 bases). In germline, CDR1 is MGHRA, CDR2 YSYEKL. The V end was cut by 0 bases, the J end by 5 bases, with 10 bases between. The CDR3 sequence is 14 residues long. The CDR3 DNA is TGCGCCAGCAGCCAAGAGATAACAGGGGAGACCCAGTACTTC. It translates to CASSQEITGETQYF.

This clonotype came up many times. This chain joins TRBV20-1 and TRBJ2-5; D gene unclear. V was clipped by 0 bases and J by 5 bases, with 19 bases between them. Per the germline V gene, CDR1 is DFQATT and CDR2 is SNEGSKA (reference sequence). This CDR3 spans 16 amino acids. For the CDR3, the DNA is TGCAGTGCTAGAGATCAAAGTAGCTGGGCATATGAGACCCAGTACTTC. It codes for CSARDQSSWAYETQYF.

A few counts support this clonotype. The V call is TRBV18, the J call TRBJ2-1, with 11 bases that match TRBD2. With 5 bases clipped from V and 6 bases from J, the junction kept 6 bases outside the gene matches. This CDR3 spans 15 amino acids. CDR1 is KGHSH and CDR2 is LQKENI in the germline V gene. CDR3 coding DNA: TGTGCCAGCTCAAGATCCGGGACTAGCGGCAATGAGCAGTTCTTC. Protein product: CASSRSGTSGNEQFF.